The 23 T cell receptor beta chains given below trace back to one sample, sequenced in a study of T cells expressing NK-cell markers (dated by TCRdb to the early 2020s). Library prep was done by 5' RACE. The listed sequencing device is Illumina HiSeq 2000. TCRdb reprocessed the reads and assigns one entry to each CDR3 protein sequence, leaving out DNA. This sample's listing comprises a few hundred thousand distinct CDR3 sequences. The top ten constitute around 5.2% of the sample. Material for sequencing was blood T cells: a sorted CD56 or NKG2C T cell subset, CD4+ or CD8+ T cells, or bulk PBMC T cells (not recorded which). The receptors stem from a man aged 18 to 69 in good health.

CDR3 in amino acids: CASRSGTTRTDTQYF. The rearrangement joins TRBV10-2 to TRBJ2-3; TCRdb calls TRBD2, which cannot be checked without DNA. The CDR3 has 15 amino acids. Germline loops: CDR1 WSHSY, CDR2 SAAADI.

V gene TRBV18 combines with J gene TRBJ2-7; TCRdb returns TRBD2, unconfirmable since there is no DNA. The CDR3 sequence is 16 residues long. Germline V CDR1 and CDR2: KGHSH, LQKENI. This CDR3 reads CASSPQPPTRGYEQYF.

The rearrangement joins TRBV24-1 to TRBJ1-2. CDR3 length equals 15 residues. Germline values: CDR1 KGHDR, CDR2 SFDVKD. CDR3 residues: CATSDFVDGDYGYTF.

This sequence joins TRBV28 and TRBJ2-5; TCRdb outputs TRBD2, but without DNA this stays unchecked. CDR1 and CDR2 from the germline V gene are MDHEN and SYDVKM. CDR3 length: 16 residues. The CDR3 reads CASSLQASGGAETQYF.

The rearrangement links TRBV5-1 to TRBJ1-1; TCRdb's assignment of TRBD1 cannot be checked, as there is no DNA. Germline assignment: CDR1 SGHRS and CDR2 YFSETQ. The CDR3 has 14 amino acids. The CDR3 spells CASSSSSGITEAFF.

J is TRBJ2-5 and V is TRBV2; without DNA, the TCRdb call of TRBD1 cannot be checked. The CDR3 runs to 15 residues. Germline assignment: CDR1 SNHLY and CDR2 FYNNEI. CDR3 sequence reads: CASSPRWGRVETQYF. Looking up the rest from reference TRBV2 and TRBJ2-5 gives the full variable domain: EPEVTQTPSHQVTQMGQEVILRCVPISNHLYFYWYRQILGQKVEFLVSFYNNEISEKSEIFDDQFSVERPDGSNFTLKIRSTKLEDSAMYFCASSPRWGRVETQYFGPGTRLLVL.

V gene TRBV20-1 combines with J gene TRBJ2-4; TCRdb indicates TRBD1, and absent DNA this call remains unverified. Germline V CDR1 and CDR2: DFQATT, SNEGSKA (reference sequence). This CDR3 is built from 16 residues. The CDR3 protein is CSAREWETVAKNIQYF.

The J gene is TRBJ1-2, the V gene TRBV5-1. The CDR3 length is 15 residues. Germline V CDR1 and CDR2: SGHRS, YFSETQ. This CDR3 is CASSPSRDRLYGYTF.

CDR3 sequence reads: CASRLAGGRFFGELFF. The chain is built from TRBV12-3 or TRBV12-4 and TRBJ2-2; absent DNA, TCRdb's TRBD2 call cannot be checked. The length of the CDR3 is 16 residues.

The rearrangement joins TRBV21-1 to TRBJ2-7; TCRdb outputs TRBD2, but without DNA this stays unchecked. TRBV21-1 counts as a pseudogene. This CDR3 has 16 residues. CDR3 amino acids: CASNLGVRGGSYEQYF.

This CDR3 reads CASSRTGSGNEQYF. V gene TRBV3-1 combines with J gene TRBJ2-7; the D call of TRBD1 rests on TCRdb alone, since no DNA is present to check it. Germline V lookup: CDR1 LGHDT, CDR2 YNNKEL (reference sequence). This CDR3 contains 14 residues.

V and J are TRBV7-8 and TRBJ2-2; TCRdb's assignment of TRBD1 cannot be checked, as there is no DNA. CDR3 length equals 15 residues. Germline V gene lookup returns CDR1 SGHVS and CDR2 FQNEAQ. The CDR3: CASSVRRGWTGELFF.

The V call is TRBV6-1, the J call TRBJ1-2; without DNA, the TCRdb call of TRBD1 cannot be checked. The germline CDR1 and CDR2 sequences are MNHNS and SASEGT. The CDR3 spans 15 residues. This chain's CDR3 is CASLTPNSGGGGYTF.

The CDR3 reads CASSLSGATNEKLFF. This chain uses TRBV28 with TRBJ1-4; TCRdb picks TRBD1, but there is no DNA to check that call. From germline, CDR1 is MDHEN and CDR2 SYDVKM. The CDR3 length is 15 residues.

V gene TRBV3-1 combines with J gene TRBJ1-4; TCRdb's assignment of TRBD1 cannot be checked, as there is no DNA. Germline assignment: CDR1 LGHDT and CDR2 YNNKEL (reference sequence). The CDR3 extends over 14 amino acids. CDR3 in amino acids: CASSRTLTNEKLFF. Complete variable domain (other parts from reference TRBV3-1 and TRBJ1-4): DTAVSQTPKYLVTQMGNDKSIKCEQNLGHDTMYWYKQDSKKFLKIMFSYNNKELIINETVPNRFSPKSPDKAHLNLHINSLELGDSAVYFCASSRTLTNEKLFFGSGTQLSVL.

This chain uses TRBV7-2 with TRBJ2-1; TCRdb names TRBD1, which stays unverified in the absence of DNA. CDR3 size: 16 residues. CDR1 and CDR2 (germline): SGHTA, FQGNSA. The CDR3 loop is CASSAGTGSAYNEQFF.

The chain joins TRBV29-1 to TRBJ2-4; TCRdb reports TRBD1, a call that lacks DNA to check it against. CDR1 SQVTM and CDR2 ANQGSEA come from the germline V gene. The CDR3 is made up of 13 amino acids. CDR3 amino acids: CSVEHRGRNIQYF.

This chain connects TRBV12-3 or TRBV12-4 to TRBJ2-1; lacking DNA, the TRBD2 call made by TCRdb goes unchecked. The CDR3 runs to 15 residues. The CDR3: CASSDGGTSPNEQFF.

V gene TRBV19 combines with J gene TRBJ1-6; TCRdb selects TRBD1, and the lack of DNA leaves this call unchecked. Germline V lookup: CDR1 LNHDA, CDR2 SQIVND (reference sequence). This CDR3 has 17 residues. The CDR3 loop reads CASRAGTHRSYNSPLHF.

CDR3 sequence: CASSLGRGGYTEAFF. The V gene is TRBV7-8, the J gene TRBJ1-1; without DNA, the TCRdb call of TRBD1 cannot be checked. The CDR3 runs 15 residues. Germline V gives CDR1 SGHVS, CDR2 FQNEAQ.

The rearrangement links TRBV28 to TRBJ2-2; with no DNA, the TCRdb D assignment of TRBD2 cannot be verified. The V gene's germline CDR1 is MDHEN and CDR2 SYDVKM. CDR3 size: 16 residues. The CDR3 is CASTTGLARNTGELFF.

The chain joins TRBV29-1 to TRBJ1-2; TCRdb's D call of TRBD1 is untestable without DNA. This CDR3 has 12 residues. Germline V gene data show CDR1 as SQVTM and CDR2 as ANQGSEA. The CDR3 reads CGLRTGDYGYTF.

CDR3 sequence reads: CASSQTPFVVGGRETQYF. This rearrangement joins TRBV3-1 to TRBJ2-5; TCRdb selects TRBD1, and the lack of DNA leaves this call unchecked. CDR1 is LGHDT, CDR2 YNNKEL, per germline (reference sequence). The length of the CDR3 is 18 residues.